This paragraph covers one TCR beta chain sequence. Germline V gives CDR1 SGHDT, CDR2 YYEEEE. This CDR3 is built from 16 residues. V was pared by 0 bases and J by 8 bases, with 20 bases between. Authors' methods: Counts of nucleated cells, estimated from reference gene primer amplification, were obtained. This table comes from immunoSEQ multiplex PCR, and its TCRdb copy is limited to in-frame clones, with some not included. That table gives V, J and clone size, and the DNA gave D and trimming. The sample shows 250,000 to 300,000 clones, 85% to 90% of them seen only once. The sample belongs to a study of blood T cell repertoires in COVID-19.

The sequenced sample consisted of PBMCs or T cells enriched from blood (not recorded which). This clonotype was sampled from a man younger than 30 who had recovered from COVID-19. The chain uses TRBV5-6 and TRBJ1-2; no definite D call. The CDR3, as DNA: TGTGCCAGCAGCTTGGACGTGGAGGGTATGACTTCGGGCTACACCTTC. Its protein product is CASSLDVEGMTSGYTF. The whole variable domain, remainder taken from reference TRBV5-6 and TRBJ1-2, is DAGVTQSPTHLIKTRGQQVTLRCSPKSGHDTVSWYQQALGQGPQFIFQYYEEEERQRGNFPDRFSGHQFPNYSSELNVNALLLGDSALYLCASSLDVEGMTSGYTFGSGTRLTVV.